Listed here are 29 T cell receptor beta chains from one sample, sequenced in a study of shared clonotypes between healthy human individuals. Produced via immunoSEQ multiplex PCR; TCRdb's table is partial and in-frame only. The sample includes about 96,000 clones, about 45% of them seen just once. The source material was PBMCs. These receptors came from a middle-aged woman in good health. Some clones in this sample may be carry-over from other donors' samples.

This clone was seen only a few times. The J gene is TRBJ2-1, the V gene TRBV28; tentative D call: TRBD2 (6 bases). The CDR3 loop spans 17 amino acids. CDR1 is MDHEN and CDR2 is SYDVKM in the germline V gene. Trimming left V 3 bases short and J 0 bases short, with 15 bases between. The chain's CDR3 is CASSLGGGTGSYNEQFF. CDR3 nucleotide sequence: TGTGCCAGCAGTTTGGGTGGAGGGACTGGCTCCTACAATGAGCAGTTCTTC.

The chain carries TRBV29-1 and TRBJ1-2; 9 nucleotides align to TRBD1. The germline V gene has CDR1 SQVTM and CDR2 ANQGSEA. V gave up 6 bases and J gave up 6 bases; unmatched junction bases: 5. This CDR3 comprises 12 residues. Here the CDR3 DNA reads TGCAGCGTCGGACAGGGGAGAGATGGCTACACCTTC. It encodes CSVGQGRDGYTF.

Notes on this clone: Only one base separates this from a far larger clonotype, so it likely reflects a read error. The chain links TRBV30 to TRBJ2-5, with D possibly TRBD1 on 8 matching bases. There are 16 residues in the CDR3. The germline V gene encodes CDR1 GTSNPN and CDR2 SVGIG (reference sequence). Trimming pared 1 base from V and 9 bases from J, leaving 24 bases between. The CDR3 here is CAWSAGQGGVWEAQYF. The CDR3 DNA reads TGTGCCTGGAGTGCTGGACAGGGAGGGGTTTGGGAGGCCCAGTACTTC.

The chain employs TRBV4-1 and TRBJ2-1; D is unresolved. Trimming shortened V by 0 bases and J by 12 bases, and 12 bases separated the two germline ends. The CDR3 contains 13 residues. Germline V gene data show CDR1 as MGHRA and CDR2 as YSYEKL. CDR3 loop: CASSQDTRLGQFF. As DNA, the CDR3 is TGCGCCAGCAGCCAAGATACCCGACTTGGGCAGTTCTTC.

Worth noting for this clone: A much bigger clone sits one base away, suggesting this may be a read error. The chain joins TRBV6-4 to TRBJ2-1, with 9 bases lining up with TRBD2. CDR1 is MRHNA, CDR2 SNTAGT, per germline. The CDR3 is 15 amino acids. V lost 0 bases and J lost 11; bases outside the gene matches: 8. The CDR3 spells CASSDSAGGREKQFF. The DNA for the CDR3 is TGTGCCAGCAGTGACTCGGCGGGAGGGCGAGAAAAGCAGTTCTTC.

The chain joins TRBV5-3 to TRBJ2-5; TRBD2 matches 7 bases. TRBV5-3 is labeled an ORF, and its function is uncertain. CDR3 length: 13 amino acids. The V gene end was trimmed by 8 bases and the J gene end by 1 base; junction bases not matched to a gene: 5. The chain's CDR3 is CASSAGVQETQYF. The CDR3 nucleotides are TGTGCCAGCAGCGCGGGGGTCCAAGAGACCCAGTACTTC.

In this sample, this clone turned up many times. In the same sample, other DNA sequences code for this CDR3. The genes are TRBV6-6 and TRBJ2-7; no definite D call. Germline CDR1 and CDR2: MNHNY and SVGAGI (reference sequence). The CDR3 totals 12 residues. Trimming shortened V by 2 bases and J by 7 bases, and 9 bases separated the two germline ends. This chain's CDR3 is CASSYTPREQYF. The CDR3 nucleotides are TGTGCCAGCAGTTACACCCCGCGGGAGCAGTACTTC.

In this sample, this clone turned up many times. The chain joins TRBV7-2 to TRBJ1-5; tentative D call: TRBD1 (6 bases). Trimming took off 5 bases at V and 7 bases at J, with 18 bases between the two ends. This CDR3 has 15 residues. Germline lookup yields CDR1 SGHTA and CDR2 FQGNSA. DNA of the CDR3: TGTGCCAGCAGCCGGGCCCCCACAGGGACCCAGCCCCAGCATTTT. Translation gives CASSRAPTGTQPQHF. Full variable domain (missing parts from reference TRBV7-2 and TRBJ1-5): GAGVSQSPSNKVTEKGKDVELRCDPISGHTALYWYRQSLGQGLEFLIYFQGNSAPDKSGLPSDRFSAERTGGSVSTLTIQRTQQEDSAVYLCASSRAPTGTQPQHFGDGTRLSIL.

This clone was counted ten times or more. DNA for the CDR3: TGCGCCAGCAGCCAAGCGCCGGGACAGGGTCGCGAGCAGTACTTC. It encodes CASSQAPGQGREQYF. This sequence joins TRBV4-1 and TRBJ2-7, with 9 nucleotides matching TRBD1. The CDR3 runs 15 residues. Trimming removed 1 base from V and 6 bases from J; junction bases left unmatched: 7. Looked up from germline, CDR1 is MGHRA and CDR2 is YSYEKL.

V and J are TRBV29-1 and TRBJ2-3; no firm D call. CDR3 length: 13 amino acids. The V gene's germline CDR1 is SQVTM and CDR2 ANQGSEA. Trimming took off 4 bases at V and 6 bases at J, with 14 bases between the two ends. CDR3: CSVGPVLGDTQYF. The CDR3 nucleotides are TGCAGCGTTGGTCCAGTCCTCGGGGATACGCAGTATTTT.

The genes are TRBV20-1 and TRBJ2-1, with unresolved D. The CDR3 length is 11 residues. The V end lost 6 bases, the J end lost 9 bases, and 12 bases lay between the germline ends. The V gene's germline CDR1 is DFQATT and CDR2 SNEGSKA (reference sequence). CDR3 in DNA: TGCAGTGCACCCACCCTCCGTGAGCAGTTCTTC. This sequence encodes CSAPTLREQFF.

The chain has TRBV28 and TRBJ1-4; D gene unclear. The V gene's germline CDR1 is MDHEN and CDR2 SYDVKM. The CDR3 extends over 12 amino acids. Trimming left V 5 bases short and J 14 bases short, with 15 bases between. CDR3 amino acids: CASSLTHSALFF. CDR3 DNA: TGTGCCAGCAGTCTGACTCACTCGGCGCTGTTTTTT.

On this clone itself: The junction departs from the called germline gene at one end, perhaps through a read error. The chain employs TRBV9 and TRBJ2-6, with D perhaps matching TRBD1 or TRBD2 (5 bases each). This CDR3 contains 15 residues. CDR1 SGDLS and CDR2 YYNGEE come from the germline V gene. CDR3 bases: TGTGCCAGCAGCGTATCACATTCCGGGGCCGACGTCCTGACTTTC. Its protein is CASSVSHSGADVLTF.

This CDR3 reads CASSVTSTSYEQYF. DNA for the CDR3: TGTGCCAGCAGCGTTACTAGCACCTCCTACGAGCAGTACTTC. The genes are TRBV9 and TRBJ2-7; a possible D gene is TRBD2 (6 bases). The CDR3 totals 14 residues. Trimming took off 2 bases at V and 0 bases at J, with 9 bases between the two ends. Germline CDR1 reads SGDLS; CDR2 reads YYNGEE. Full variable domain (outside the CDR3, taken from reference TRBV9 and TRBJ2-7): DSGVTQTPKHLITATGQRVTLRCSPRSGDLSVYWYQQSLDQGLQFLIQYYNGEERAKGNILERFSAQQFPDLHSELNLSSLELGDSALYFCASSVTSTSYEQYFGPGTRLTVT.

In its sample, this clone was seen many times. This chain connects TRBV28 to TRBJ2-7, with 7 nucleotides matching TRBD2. V shed 7 bases and J 2 bases; nucleotides not matched to a gene: 5. The germline V gene has CDR1 MDHEN and CDR2 SYDVKM. This CDR3 is built from 13 residues. The DNA of the CDR3 is TGTGCCAGCATGGGAGGGCCGCCCTACGAGCAGTACTTC. It codes for CASMGGPPYEQYF.

The table lists this clone with many counts. This chain links TRBV19 with TRBJ1-5; D is perhaps TRBD1 (5 bases). The CDR3 runs 16 residues. Trimming cost V 4 bases and J 0 bases, with 13 bases left between them. Germline V CDR1 and CDR2: LNHDA, SQIVND (reference sequence). The CDR3 protein is CASSTTDTYSNQPQHF. The DNA for the CDR3 is TGTGCCAGTAGTACCACGGACACCTATAGCAATCAGCCCCAGCATTTT.

V gene TRBV27 combines with J gene TRBJ2-2; D is ambiguous. The germline gives CDR1 MNHEY, CDR2 SMNVEV (reference sequence). The CDR3 is 12 residues long. The V end was cut by 5 bases, the J end by 0 bases, with 1 base between. Here the CDR3 reads CASSPNTGELFF. The CDR3 nucleotides read TGTGCCAGCAGTCCGAACACCGGGGAGCTGTTTTTT.

The V and J genes are TRBV29-1 and TRBJ2-5; D may match TRBD1 or TRBD2 (6 bases each). This CDR3 is 13 amino acids long. V was cut by 3 bases and J by 2 bases, with 10 bases left in between. CDR1 and CDR2 from the germline V gene are SQVTM and ANQGSEA. This chain's CDR3 is CSVDRGGQETQYF. CDR3 nucleotides: TGCAGCGTTGACAGGGGAGGTCAAGAGACCCAGTACTTC.

The chain uses TRBV5-4 and TRBJ1-4, with a tentative D call TRBD1 (5 bases). CDR1 and CDR2 from the germline V gene are SGHNT and YYREEE (reference sequence). This CDR3 is built from 14 residues. V lost 4 bases to trimming and J lost 5 bases, with 12 bases between them. The CDR3 nucleotides read TGTGCCAGCAGCCTGGACAAGGGGAATGAAAAACTGTTTTTT. Its protein is CASSLDKGNEKLFF.

The chain uses TRBV1 and TRBJ2-3; the table's D call, TRBD1, has no DNA check behind it. TRBV1 is described as a pseudogene. The CDR3 sequence is 18 residues long. The CDR3 DNA reads as TGCACCAGCAGCCAAGCCTACCACCGGGACAGGGTTTCAGATACGCAGTATTTT. This gives the protein CTSSQAYHRDRVSDTQYF.

The rearrangement uses TRBV4-1 and TRBJ2-7; D remains unclear. V was pared by 0 bases and J by 2 bases, with 14 bases between. The V gene's germline CDR1 is MGHRA and CDR2 YSYEKL. The CDR3 sequence is 16 residues long. The CDR3, as DNA: TGCGCCAGCAGCCAAGACGATTCGGTCTACCCCTACGAGCAGTACTTC. Its translation: CASSQDDSVYPYEQYF.

CDR3 nucleotides: TGTGCCAGCAGCTGGGAGCTCGGGGGACAGGCGGAGACCCAGTACTTC. Its translation is CASSWELGGQAETQYF. The rearrangement joins TRBV5-4 to TRBJ2-5, with TRBD1 identical over 8 bases. The CDR3 covers 16 residues. J gave up 5 bases and V 3 bases, and 12 bases lay outside the gene matches. Germline CDR1 reads SGHNT; CDR2 reads YYREEE (reference sequence).

This chain connects TRBV29-1 to TRBJ2-1, with TRBD2 matching over 7 bases. Germline-derived CDR1 and CDR2 are SQVTM and ANQGSEA. The CDR3 sequence is 12 residues long. With 3 bases clipped from V and 9 bases from J, the junction kept 5 bases outside the gene matches. CDR3 sequence: CSVDLGLVEQFF. The CDR3 nucleotides read TGCAGCGTTGACCTAGGACTAGTTGAGCAGTTCTTC.

The gene calls are TRBV7-2 and TRBJ2-1; maybe TRBD2 (6 bases). Germline V gene sequence: CDR1 SGHTA, CDR2 FQGNSA. There are 17 residues in the CDR3. V lost 5 bases, J lost 3 bases, and 20 bases lay in between. CDR3 DNA sequence: TGTGCCAGCAGCACTCCCCTCGCGGGACTGAGCTACAATGAGCAGTTCTTC. Its translation is CASSTPLAGLSYNEQFF.

The V gene is TRBV5-1, the J gene TRBJ2-7; 8 nucleotides line up with TRBD1. The CDR3 runs to 15 residues. J lost 0 bases, V lost 4 bases, and 6 bases had no gene match. Per germline, CDR1 SGHRS and CDR2 YFSETQ. CDR3 protein: CASSPRQGSSYEQYF. The CDR3 DNA reads as TGCGCCAGCAGCCCCAGACAGGGGAGCTCCTACGAGCAGTACTTC.

This clone showed up just a few times. J is TRBJ1-3 and V is TRBV7-2, with D perhaps matching TRBD1 (6 bases). The germline CDR1 and CDR2 sequences are SGHTA and FQGNSA. The CDR3 runs to 16 residues. V lost 5 bases, J lost 0 bases, and 14 bases lay in between. CDR3 sequence: CASSIDRTLSGNTIYF. In DNA, the CDR3 is TGTGCCAGCAGCATCGACAGGACCCTCTCTGGAAACACCATATATTTT. The full variable domain, rest sourced from reference TRBV7-2 and TRBJ1-3, is GAGVSQSPSNKVTEKGKDVELRCDPISGHTALYWYRQSLGQGLEFLIYFQGNSAPDKSGLPSDRFSAERTGGSVSTLTIQRTQQEDSAVYLCASSIDRTLSGNTIYFGEGSWLTVV.

The V gene is TRBV28, the J gene TRBJ2-7; D might be TRBD2 (6 bases). CDR1 MDHEN and CDR2 SYDVKM come from the germline V gene. V gave up 8 bases and J gave up 5 bases, with 7 bases separating them. CDR3 length: 10 amino acids. CDR3 DNA: TGTGCCAGCGGCGGGAACGAGCAGTACTTC. This sequence encodes CASGGNEQYF. Full variable domain (outside the CDR3, taken from reference TRBV28 and TRBJ2-7): DVKVTQSSRYLVKRTGEKVFLECVQDMDHENMFWYRQDPGLGLRLIYFSYDVKMKEKGDIPEGYSVSREKKERFSLILESASTNQTSMYLCASGGNEQYFGPGTRLTVT.

This clone was counted only a few times. The V and J genes are TRBV12-5 and TRBJ2-5; possible D gene TRBD2, 6 bases. This CDR3 is 13 amino acids long. Trimming removed 6 bases from V and 4 bases from J, with 12 bases in between. In germline, CDR1 is LGHNT, CDR2 FRNRAP. CDR3 sequence (DNA): TGTGCTAGTGGCTCGGGACTGCGAGAGACCCAGTACTTC. It codes for CASGSGLRETQYF.

J is TRBJ2-6 and V is TRBV18; no firm D call. The CDR3 covers 16 residues. The ends were cut back, 1 base at V and 0 bases at J, with 7 bases in the middle. CDR1 is KGHSH and CDR2 is LQKENI in the germline V gene. CDR3 sequence: CASSPQGSSGANVLTF. As DNA, the CDR3 is TGTGCCAGCTCACCACAGGGAAGCTCTGGGGCCAACGTCCTGACTTTC.